What follows are 14 T cell receptor beta chains derived from one specimen sequenced in a study of shared clonotypes between healthy human individuals. Generated by immunoSEQ multiplex PCR, the TCRdb table keeps only in-frame clones and is missing some. The sample carries 500,000 to 550,000 clones, roughly 95% recorded once. Specimen: naive CD4+ T cells sorted from blood. Described subset: CD45RA+ positively selected. Receptors originate from a woman under 40 in good health.

The V gene is TRBV28, the J gene TRBJ1-2; D is perhaps TRBD1 (5 bases). The CDR3 is 13 residues long. The germline gives CDR1 MDHEN, CDR2 SYDVKM. Trimming left V 4 bases short and J 3 bases short, with 9 bases between. As DNA, the CDR3 is TGTGCCAGCAGTTCAGGGTCCTACTATGGCTACACCTTC. Translating gives CASSSGSYYGYTF.

The genes are TRBV18 and TRBJ2-1; D is ambiguous. This CDR3 comprises 16 residues. Germline-derived CDR1 and CDR2 are KGHSH and LQKENI. Deletions cut 1 base from V and 2 bases from J, with 12 bases between. CDR3 amino acids: CASSPLRKNPYNEQFF. As DNA, the CDR3 is TGTGCCAGCTCACCACTCCGGAAGAATCCCTACAATGAGCAGTTCTTC.

The V call is TRBV2, the J call TRBJ2-5; weak D call: TRBD2 (5 bases). V was cut by 6 bases and J by 2 bases, with 16 bases left in between. The CDR3 has 15 residues. Germline V gene data show CDR1 as SNHLY and CDR2 as FYNNEI. The CDR3 spells CASSPFSALQETQYF. The CDR3 DNA reads TGTGCCAGCAGCCCCTTTAGCGCCTTACAAGAGACCCAGTACTTC.

The chain recombines TRBV6-1 with TRBJ1-5, with 7 bases matching TRBD1. Germline assignment: CDR1 MNHNS and CDR2 SASEGT. The CDR3 length is 13 residues. The V segment lost 6 bases and the J segment 4 bases; nucleotides outside the gene matches: 3. The CDR3 DNA is TGTGCCAGCAGCGGGACAGTAAATCAGCCCCAGCATTTT. It yields the protein CASSGTVNQPQHF.

This clone came up a few times. The J gene is TRBJ1-1, the V gene TRBV6-5; tentative D call: TRBD1 (6 bases). The germline V gene has CDR1 MNHEY and CDR2 SVGAGI. V was clipped by 6 bases and J by 1 base, with 12 bases between them. The CDR3 contains 14 residues. CDR3 sequence reads: CASSSEQGNTEAFF. In nucleotides, the CDR3 is TGTGCCAGCAGCTCCGAACAGGGGAACACTGAAGCTTTCTTT.

The chain employs TRBV2 and TRBJ2-7, with 8 bases matching TRBD2. Germline CDR1 is SNHLY and CDR2 is FYNNEI. The length of the CDR3 is 13 residues. DNA of the CDR3: TGTGCGGAAGGGGTAGCGGGAACCTACGAGCAGTACTTC. Protein: CAEGVAGTYEQYF. The full variable domain, with the rest looked up from reference TRBV2 and TRBJ2-7, is EPEVTQTPSHQVTQMGQEVILRCVPISNHLYFYWYRQILGQKVEFLVSFYNNEISEKSEIFDDQFSVERPDGSNFTLKIRSTKLEDSAMYFCAEGVAGTYEQYFGPGTRLTVT.

The chain links TRBV5-1 to TRBJ2-1; 11 bases align to TRBD2. Germline-derived CDR1 and CDR2 are SGHRS and YFSETQ. CDR3 length equals 14 residues. V lost 2 bases to trimming and J lost 7 bases; unmatched junction nucleotides: 2. The CDR3 sequence: CASSLLAGGNEQFF. In nucleotides, the CDR3 is TGCGCCAGCAGCTTATTAGCGGGGGGGAATGAGCAGTTCTTC. The variable domain in full, with the rest retrieved from reference TRBV5-1 and TRBJ2-1, is KAGVTQTPRYLIKTRGQQVTLSCSPISGHRSVSWYQQTPGQGLQFLFEYFSETQRNKGNFPGRFSGRQFSNSRSEMNVSTLELGDSALYLCASSLLAGGNEQFFGPGTRLTVL.

The chain recombines TRBV28 with TRBJ2-1, with TRBD2 as a possible D gene (5 bases). CDR1 and CDR2 (germline): MDHEN, SYDVKM. Trimming left V 5 bases short and J 14 bases short, with 22 bases between. This CDR3 has 14 amino acids. The CDR3 coding sequence is TGTGCCAGCAGTCCGAAACCTCTAGCATCTTGGGAGTTCTTC. Translating gives CASSPKPLASWEFF.

This chain uses TRBV28 with TRBJ1-5; D call uncertain. The CDR3 covers 14 residues. V lost 6 bases and J 7 bases, leaving 16 bases between the germline ends. Germline assignment: CDR1 MDHEN and CDR2 SYDVKM. The CDR3 loop is CASSYDTQSQPQHF. In DNA form, the CDR3 reads TGTGCCAGCAGCTACGACACCCAAAGCCAGCCCCAGCATTTT.

The rearrangement joins TRBV5-1 to TRBJ2-7; TRBD1 agrees at 9 bases. CDR1 and CDR2 from the germline V gene are SGHRS and YFSETQ. Unmatched junction bases numbered 7, after V lost 4 bases and J lost 5 bases. This CDR3 spans 14 amino acids. The CDR3: CASSQDRGGNEQYF. CDR3 in DNA: TGCGCCAGCAGCCAGGACAGGGGCGGTAACGAGCAGTACTTC.

The chain combines TRBV5-1 with TRBJ2-1; TRBD2 agrees at 7 bases. CDR1 and CDR2 from the germline V gene are SGHRS and YFSETQ. The CDR3 spans 14 residues. With V trimmed by 8 bases and J by 6 bases, 11 bases remained unmatched. CDR3 DNA: TGCGCCAGTCAGGCGGGGGAAACGCTCAATGAGCAGTTCTTC. Its translation: CASQAGETLNEQFF. The whole variable domain, filled in from reference TRBV5-1 and TRBJ2-1, reads KAGVTQTPRYLIKTRGQQVTLSCSPISGHRSVSWYQQTPGQGLQFLFEYFSETQRNKGNFPGRFSGRQFSNSRSEMNVSTLELGDSALYLCASQAGETLNEQFFGPGTRLTVL.

The chain combines TRBV10-2 with TRBJ1-2; D call uncertain. V was cut by 0 bases and J by 4 bases, with 12 bases left in between. CDR1 WSHSY and CDR2 SAAADI come from the germline V gene. This CDR3 is 15 amino acids long. The CDR3 spells CASSESEGFSYGYTF. Here the CDR3 DNA reads TGCGCCAGCAGTGAGTCGGAAGGGTTCAGCTATGGCTACACCTTC.

V usage is TRBV7-9 and J usage is TRBJ1-4; D is uncertain. V lost 1 base and J 8 bases, leaving 17 bases between the germline ends. The germline CDR1 and CDR2 sequences are SEHNR and FQNEAQ (reference sequence). The CDR3 runs 16 residues. The DNA of the CDR3 is TGTGCCAGCAGCTTAGGGCGGTCAGAGGGATGGGAAAAACTGTTTTTT. As protein: CASSLGRSEGWEKLFF.

The V and J genes are TRBV27 and TRBJ2-6; 11 bases match TRBD1. Per germline, CDR1 MNHEY and CDR2 SMNVEV (reference sequence). This CDR3 contains 18 residues. After removal of 2 bases from V and 3 bases from J, the junction contained 6 bases not matched to a gene. CDR3 nucleotide sequence: TGTGCCAGCAGTTTAAACGGACAGGGGGCTGGTGGGGCCAACGTCCTGACTTTC. This codes for CASSLNGQGAGGANVLTF.